This TCR beta chain was captured in a study of cytomegalovirus exposure and HLA in healthy donors. On the study more broadly: Drawn from HLA-typed donors, tens of millions of unique TCRs were held in an early data release.

Study results and limitations: In a later analysis, HLA-associated TCR beta chains were more clonally expanded than equally common others. Later work found most CMV-associated TCR beta chains apparently HLA-restricted.

On this clone itself: What it recognizes is unknown.

In nominal health when sampled, donors likely had unrecorded immune exposures nonetheless. PCR involved 60 Vbeta and 13 Jbeta primers. Using immunoSEQ multiplex PCR, the repertoire was profiled, and TCRdb retains in-frame clones only, with some absent. The sample consists of more than 140,000 clones, roughly 80% of them appearing once. The CDR3 is made up of 19 amino acids. Trimming at V came to 5 bases and at J to 1 base, leaving 16 bases not matched to a gene. Germline V CDR1 and CDR2: MDHEN, SYDVKM. The sample was PBMCs. This receptor was taken from a man aged 35 to 55 in good health and CMV-seronegative. The V and J genes are TRBV28 and TRBJ2-4; 8 nucleotides align to TRBD1. In DNA, the CDR3 is TGTGCCAGCAGTATAGGACAGGGAAGAGTCCCTATGGCCAAAAACATTCAGTACTTC. It encodes CASSIGQGRVPMAKNIQYF.